This T cell receptor beta chain was observed in a study of cytomegalovirus exposure and HLA in healthy donors. Study-wide context: In a later analysis, it was reported that the roughly 130 validation repertoires had been produced on the same platform as the roughly 700 repertoires belonging to the first cohort.

Repertoires were generated with immunoSEQ multiplex PCR, while TCRdb's copy carries only in-frame clones and drops some. The sample has tens of thousands of clones; roughly 90% are singletons. Overall study findings and caveats: Rare TCR sequences dominated, though some public TCRs recurred in many donors. The study labeled more than 150 TCR beta chains cytomegalovirus-associated. Clusters of TCRs from the first cohort tended to co-occur in the 120 validation repertoires (as a later analysis found).

A remark on this clone: Its matching antigen is unknown.

Trimming cost V 5 bases and J 0 bases, with 8 bases left between them. The CDR3 runs 14 residues. Looked up from germline, CDR1 is MNHEY and CDR2 is SVGAGI. This TCR was sampled from a man aged 25 to 45 in good health and CMV-seronegative. V gene TRBV6-5 combines with J gene TRBJ1-5; D unclear. Material: PBMCs. CDR3 loop: CASSNERSNQPQHF. CDR3 DNA sequence: TGTGCCAGCAGTAACGAGCGTAGCAATCAGCCCCAGCATTTT.